This TCR beta chain was sequenced during a study of beta chain features in type 1 diabetes. General observations from the study: Significant though moderate, a shortening of TCRB CDR3s appeared in all four CD4+ subsets of Type 1 diabetes patients. An over-representation of cells with high TCR expression could result from cDNA sequencing.

Details on this clone: The antigen remains unidentified.

Every single donor gave one heparinised blood draw, and these averaged around 0.12 L. V lost 6 bases and J lost 5; bases outside the gene matches: 7. Germline CDR1 SGHTA, CDR2 FQGNSA. This CDR3 is built from 15 residues. Expressed TCRB transcripts were sequenced after all isolated RNA was converted to cDNA. Measured with immunoSEQ multiplex PCR; TCRdb has only the in-frame clones, and not every one. The sample shows fewer than 900,000 clones, roughly 15% of them seen only once. The clonotype was recovered from a woman aged 18 to 35 in good health. Material for sequencing was naive CD4+ T cells from blood. The chain employs TRBV7-2 and TRBJ1-4, with 9 bases lining up with TRBD1. DNA of the CDR3: TGTGCCAGCAGACCCGACAGGGGGGGAAATGAAAAACTGTTTTTT. Its protein product is CASRPDRGGNEKLFF.